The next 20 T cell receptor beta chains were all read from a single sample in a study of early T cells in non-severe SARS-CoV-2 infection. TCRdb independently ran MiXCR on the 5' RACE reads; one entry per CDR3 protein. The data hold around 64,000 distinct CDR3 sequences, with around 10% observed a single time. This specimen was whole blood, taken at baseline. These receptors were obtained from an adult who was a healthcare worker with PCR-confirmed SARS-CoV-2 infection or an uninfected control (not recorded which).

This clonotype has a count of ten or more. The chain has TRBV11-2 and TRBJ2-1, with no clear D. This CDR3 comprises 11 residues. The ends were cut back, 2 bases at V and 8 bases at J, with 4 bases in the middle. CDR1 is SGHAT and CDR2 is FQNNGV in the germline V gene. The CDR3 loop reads CASSLSHEQFF. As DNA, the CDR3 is TGTGCCAGCAGCTTATCCCATGAGCAGTTCTTC.

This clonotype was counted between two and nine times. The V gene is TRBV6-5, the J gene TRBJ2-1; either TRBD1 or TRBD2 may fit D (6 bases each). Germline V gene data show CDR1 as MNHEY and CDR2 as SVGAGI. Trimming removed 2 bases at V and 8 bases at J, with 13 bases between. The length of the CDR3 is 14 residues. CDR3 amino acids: CASSYRGGRDEQFF. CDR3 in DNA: TGTGCCAGCAGTTACCGTGGGGGGCGGGATGAGCAGTTCTTC.

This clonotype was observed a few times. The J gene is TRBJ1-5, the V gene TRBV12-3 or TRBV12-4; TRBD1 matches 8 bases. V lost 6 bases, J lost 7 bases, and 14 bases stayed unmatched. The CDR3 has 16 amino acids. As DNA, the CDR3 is TGTGCCAGCAGCTTCGGACAGGGTACCTACGGGCAGCCCCAGCATTTT. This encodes CASSFGQGTYGQPQHF.

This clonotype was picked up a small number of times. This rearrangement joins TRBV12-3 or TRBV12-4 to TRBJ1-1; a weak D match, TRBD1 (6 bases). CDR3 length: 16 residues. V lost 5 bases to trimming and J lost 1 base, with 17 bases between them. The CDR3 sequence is CASSPIRDTPNTEAFF. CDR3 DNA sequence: TGTGCCAGCAGTCCTATTCGGGACACGCCGAACACTGAAGCTTTCTTT.

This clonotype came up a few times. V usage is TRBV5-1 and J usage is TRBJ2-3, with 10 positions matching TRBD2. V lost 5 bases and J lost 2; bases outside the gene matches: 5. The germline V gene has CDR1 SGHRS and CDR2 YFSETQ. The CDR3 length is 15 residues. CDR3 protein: CASRTSGAYTDTQYF. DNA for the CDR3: TGCGCCAGCAGAACTAGCGGGGCATACACAGATACGCAGTATTTT.

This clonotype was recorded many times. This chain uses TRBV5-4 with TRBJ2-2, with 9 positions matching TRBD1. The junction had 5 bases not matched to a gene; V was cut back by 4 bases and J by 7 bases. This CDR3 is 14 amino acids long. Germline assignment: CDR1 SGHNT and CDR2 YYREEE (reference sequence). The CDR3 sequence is CASSTGQGSGELFF. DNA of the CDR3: TGTGCCAGCAGCACGGGACAGGGAAGCGGGGAGCTGTTTTTT.

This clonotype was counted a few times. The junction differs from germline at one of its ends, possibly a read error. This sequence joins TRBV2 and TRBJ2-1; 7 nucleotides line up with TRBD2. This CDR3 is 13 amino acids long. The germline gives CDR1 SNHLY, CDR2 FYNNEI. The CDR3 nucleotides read TGTGCCAGCAGTGAAGAGCCAGCGGGAAGGTCCTGGTTC. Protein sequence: CASSEEPAGRSWF.

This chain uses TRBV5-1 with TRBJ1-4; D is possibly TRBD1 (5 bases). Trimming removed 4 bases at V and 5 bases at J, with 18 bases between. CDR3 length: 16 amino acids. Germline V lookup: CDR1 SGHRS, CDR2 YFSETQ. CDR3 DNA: TGCGCCAGCAGCCGGGACGGGAAAGGAGGAAATGAAAAACTGTTTTTT. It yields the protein CASSRDGKGGNEKLFF.

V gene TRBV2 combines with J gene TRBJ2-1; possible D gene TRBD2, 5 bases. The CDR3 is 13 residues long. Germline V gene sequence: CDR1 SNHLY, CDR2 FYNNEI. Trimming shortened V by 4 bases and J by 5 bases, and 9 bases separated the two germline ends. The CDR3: CASSVTRDNEQFF. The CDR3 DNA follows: TGTGCCAGCAGTGTTACGAGGGACAATGAGCAGTTCTTC.

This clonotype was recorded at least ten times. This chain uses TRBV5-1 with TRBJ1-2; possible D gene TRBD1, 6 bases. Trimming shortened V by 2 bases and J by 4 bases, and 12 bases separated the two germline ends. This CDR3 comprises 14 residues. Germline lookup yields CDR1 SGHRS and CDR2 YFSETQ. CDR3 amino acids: CASSFTRGTYGYTF. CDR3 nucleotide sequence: TGCGCCAGCAGCTTTACCAGGGGTACCTATGGCTACACCTTC.

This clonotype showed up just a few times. CDR3 sequence (DNA): TGTGCCAGTACCAAAGAGAGAGGAAAGCAGTACTTC. Its protein product is CASTKERGKQYF. The chain employs TRBV19 and TRBJ2-7; D gene uncertain. Deletions cut 7 bases from V and 8 bases from J, with 15 bases between. Germline V gene data show CDR1 as LNHDA and CDR2 as SQIVND (reference sequence). This CDR3 comprises 12 residues. The variable domain in full, with the rest retrieved from reference TRBV19 and TRBJ2-7, is DGGITQSPKYLFRKEGQNVTLSCEQNLNHDAMYWYRQDPGQGLRLIYYSQIVNDFQKGDIAEGYSVSREKKESFPLTVTSAQKNPTAFYLCASTKERGKQYFGPGTRLTVT.

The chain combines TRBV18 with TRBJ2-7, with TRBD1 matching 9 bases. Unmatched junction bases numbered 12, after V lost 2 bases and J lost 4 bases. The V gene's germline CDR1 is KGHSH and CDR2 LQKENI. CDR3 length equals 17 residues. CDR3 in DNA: TGTGCCAGCTCACCAAACCTTCTTGGACAGGGGCCATACGAGCAGTACTTC. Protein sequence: CASSPNLLGQGPYEQYF.

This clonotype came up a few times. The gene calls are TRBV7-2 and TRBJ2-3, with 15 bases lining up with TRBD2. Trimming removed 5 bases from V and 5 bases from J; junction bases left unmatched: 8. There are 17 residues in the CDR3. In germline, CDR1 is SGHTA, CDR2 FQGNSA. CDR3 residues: CASSPPGGLAGGDTQYF. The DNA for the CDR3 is TGTGCCAGCAGCCCCCCCGGGGGACTAGCGGGAGGAGATACGCAGTATTTT.

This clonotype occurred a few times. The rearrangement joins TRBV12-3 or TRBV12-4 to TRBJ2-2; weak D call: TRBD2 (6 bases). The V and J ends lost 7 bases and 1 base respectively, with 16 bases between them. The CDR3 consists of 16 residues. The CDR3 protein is CASTQNGGRNTGELFF. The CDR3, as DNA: TGTGCCAGCACCCAAAATGGGGGGAGGAACACCGGGGAGCTGTTTTTT.

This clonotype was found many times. The CDR3 here is CASSLVGRAEQYF. CDR3 DNA sequence: TGTGCCAGCAGTTTAGTCGGGCGGGCCGAGCAGTACTTC. The chain employs TRBV12-3 or TRBV12-4 and TRBJ2-7, with D possibly TRBD2 on 5 matching bases. Trimming left V 1 base short and J 6 bases short, with 10 bases between. The CDR3 totals 13 residues.

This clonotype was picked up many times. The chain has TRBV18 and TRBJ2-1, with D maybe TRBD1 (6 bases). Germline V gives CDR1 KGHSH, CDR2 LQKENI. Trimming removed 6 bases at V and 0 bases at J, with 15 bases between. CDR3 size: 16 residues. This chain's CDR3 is CASSTSRGISYNEQFF. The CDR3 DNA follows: TGTGCCAGCTCCACCTCCAGGGGAATCTCCTACAATGAGCAGTTCTTC.

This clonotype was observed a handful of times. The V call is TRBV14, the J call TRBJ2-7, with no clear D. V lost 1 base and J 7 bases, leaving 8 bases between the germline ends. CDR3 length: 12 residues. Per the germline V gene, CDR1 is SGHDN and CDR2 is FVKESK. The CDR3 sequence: CASSQAVREQYF. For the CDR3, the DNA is TGTGCCAGCAGCCAAGCCGTGAGGGAGCAGTACTTC.

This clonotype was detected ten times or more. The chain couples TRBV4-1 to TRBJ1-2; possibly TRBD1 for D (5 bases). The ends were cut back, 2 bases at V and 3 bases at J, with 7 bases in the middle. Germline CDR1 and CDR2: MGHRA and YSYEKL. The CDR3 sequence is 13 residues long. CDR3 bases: TGCGCCAGCAGCCAAACAGGTGACTATGGCTACACCTTC. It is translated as CASSQTGDYGYTF.

CDR3 loop: CASRADPSTYEQYF. The CDR3, as DNA: TGTGCCAGCAGGGCGGACCCAAGTACCTACGAGCAGTACTTC. The J gene is TRBJ2-7, the V gene TRBV12-3 or TRBV12-4; D gene unclear. V dropped 6 bases and J dropped 2 bases, with 14 bases sitting between them. This CDR3 spans 14 amino acids.

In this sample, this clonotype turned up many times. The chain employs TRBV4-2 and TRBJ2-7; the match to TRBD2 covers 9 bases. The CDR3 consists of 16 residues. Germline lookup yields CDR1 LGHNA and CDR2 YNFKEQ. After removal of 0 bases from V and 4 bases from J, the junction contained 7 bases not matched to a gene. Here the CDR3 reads CASSQDGSLAGYEQYF. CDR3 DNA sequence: TGTGCCAGCAGCCAAGACGGTTCCCTAGCGGGGTACGAGCAGTACTTC.